The clone carrying this T cell receptor beta chain has ten or more counts. Its antigen is still unknown. Germline V gives CDR1 LGHNA, CDR2 YNFKEQ. This CDR3 region has 15 residues. The V end was cut by 0 bases, the J end by 0 bases, with 7 bases between. The entry originates in a study of response to subunit inactivated influenza vaccine. Study results and limitations: Researchers suggested that each seasonal influenza vaccination recruits few new T cells.

A single record per CDR3 protein comes from TCRdb applying MiXCR to the RT-PCR reads. The sample lists 450,000 to 500,000 distinct CDR3 sequences, about a tenth seen once, with approximately 12% in the top ten. The starting material was PBMCs from blood, obtained roughly 46 days after vaccination. The sequence was collected from a man aged 50 to 60 who received an inactivated influenza vaccine. The chain uses TRBV4-2 and TRBJ2-3; no clear D. The CDR3 region has the DNA TGTGCCAGCAGCCAAGATTGGATAAGCACAGATACGCAGTATTTT. Protein: CASSQDWISTDTQYF.